The rows below give T cell receptor beta chains drawn from one sample of a study of beta chain features in type 1 diabetes. Assay: immunoSEQ multiplex PCR; the TCRdb copy retains only in-frame clones and omits some. The sample includes nearly 350,000 clones, approximately 8% of them seen just once. Sequencing was carried out using central memory CD4+ T cells from blood. Source of these receptors: a woman between 18 and 30 years old in good health. Both conserved end residues are part of each CDR3. The D gene is left open where the match is weak. Clone sizes are given selectively: once, few, many, or a class where the clone is expanded.

d_call: -; j_call: TRBJ1-2; v_call: TRBV29-1; clone_size: few; cdr3_aa: CSVEGGTNYGYTF; cdr3_nt: TGCAGCGTTGAAGGGGGCACCAACTATGGCTACACCTTC
d_call: TRBD1; j_call: TRBJ1-2; v_call: TRBV27; clone_size: few; cdr3_aa: CASSARQGANYGYTF; cdr3_nt: TGTGCCAGCAGTGCGAGACAGGGGGCCAACTATGGCTACACCTTC
d_call: TRBD1; j_call: TRBJ1-4; v_call: TRBV9; clone_size: once; cdr3_aa: CASSKDRGDEKLFF; cdr3_nt: TGTGCCAGCAGCAAGGACAGGGGTGATGAAAAACTGTTTTTT
d_call: TRBD2; j_call: TRBJ2-3; v_call: TRBV2; clone_size: few; cdr3_aa: CASRLAGSTDTQYF; cdr3_nt: TGTGCCAGCAGACTAGCGGGAAGCACAGATACGCAGTATTTT
d_call: TRBD2; j_call: TRBJ2-5; v_call: TRBV7-8; clone_size: -; cdr3_aa: CASSLASGSRGETQYF; cdr3_nt: TGTGCCAGCAGCTTAGCTAGCGGGAGTAGGGGAGAGACCCAGTACTTC
d_call: -; j_call: TRBJ1-5; v_call: TRBV21-1; clone_size: -; cdr3_aa: CASSKVGNQPQHF; cdr3_nt: TGTGCCAGCAGCAAAGTTGGCAATCAGCCCCAGCATTTT
d_call: -; j_call: TRBJ2-1; v_call: TRBV7-9; clone_size: -; cdr3_aa: CASSFTPEGTGTYNEQFF; cdr3_nt: TGTGCCAGCAGCTTCACACCGGAAGGCACAGGGACCTACAATGAGCAGTTCTTC
d_call: TRBD2; j_call: TRBJ2-1; v_call: TRBV9; clone_size: -; cdr3_aa: CASSVRGGRDDNEQFF; cdr3_nt: TGTGCCAGCAGCGTACGCGGCGGGAGGGACGACAATGAGCAGTTCTTC
d_call: TRBD1; j_call: TRBJ2-7; v_call: TRBV28; clone_size: -; cdr3_aa: CASSAGTGISF; cdr3_nt: TGTGCCAGCAGTGCCGGGACAGGCATAAGCTTC
d_call: -; j_call: TRBJ2-1; v_call: TRBV7-2; clone_size: -; cdr3_aa: CASSSTWSANEQFF; cdr3_nt: TGTGCCAGCAGCTCAACGTGGAGCGCGAATGAGCAGTTCTTC
d_call: -; j_call: TRBJ2-1; v_call: TRBV7-9; clone_size: many; cdr3_aa: CASSSYIGAYNEQFF; cdr3_nt: TGTGCCAGCAGCTCGTACATTGGGGCTTACAATGAGCAGTTCTTC
d_call: -; j_call: TRBJ1-1; v_call: TRBV25-1; clone_size: -; cdr3_aa: CASRLGNTEAFF; cdr3_nt: TGTGCCAGCAGACTCGGGAACACTGAAGCTTTCTTT
d_call: TRBD2; j_call: TRBJ2-5; v_call: TRBV19; clone_size: many; cdr3_aa: CASGPAGETQYF; cdr3_nt: TGTGCCAGTGGCCCAGCGGGGGAGACCCAGTACTTC
d_call: -; j_call: TRBJ2-2; v_call: TRBV5-4; clone_size: -; cdr3_aa: CASSTETGGELFF; cdr3_nt: TGTGCCAGCTCGACGGAGACAGGAGGGGAGCTGTTTTTT
d_call: -; j_call: TRBJ2-3; v_call: TRBV20-1; clone_size: -; cdr3_aa: CSGAFENAQYF; cdr3_nt: TGCAGTGGAGCCTTCGAGAACGCGCAGTATTTT
d_call: -; j_call: TRBJ2-3; v_call: TRBV5-6; clone_size: few; cdr3_aa: CASSYGLLGITDTQYF; cdr3_nt: TGTGCCAGCAGCTACGGACTTCTTGGGATTACAGATACGCAGTATTTT
d_call: TRBD1; j_call: TRBJ1-6; v_call: TRBV27; clone_size: few; cdr3_aa: CASSWGQGRNSPLHF; cdr3_nt: TGTGCCAGCAGTTGGGGACAGGGGCGGAATTCACCCCTCCACTTT
d_call: TRBD1; j_call: TRBJ2-1; v_call: TRBV28; clone_size: -; cdr3_aa: CAITGALYNEQFF; cdr3_nt: TGTGCCATCACAGGGGCCCTTTACAATGAGCAGTTCTTC
d_call: -; j_call: TRBJ2-7; v_call: TRBV21-1; clone_size: -; cdr3_aa: CASSKAPGQSAYEQYF; cdr3_nt: TGTGCCAGCAGCAAAGCTCCGGGACAGTCGGCCTACGAGCAGTACTTC
d_call: -; j_call: TRBJ2-7; v_call: TRBV6-6; clone_size: -; cdr3_aa: CASRPLKGSLYEQYF; cdr3_nt: TGTGCCAGCAGACCACTCAAGGGAAGTCTCTACGAGCAGTACTTC
d_call: TRBD2; j_call: TRBJ2-7; v_call: TRBV9; clone_size: -; cdr3_aa: CASSVSDLAGNEQYF; cdr3_nt: TGTGCCAGCAGCGTATCAGATTTAGCGGGCAACGAGCAGTACTTC
d_call: -; j_call: TRBJ2-5; v_call: TRBV15; clone_size: -; cdr3_aa: CATSRDFKTQYF; cdr3_nt: TGTGCCACCAGCAGAGATTTCAAGACCCAGTACTTC
d_call: -; j_call: TRBJ2-2; v_call: TRBV28; clone_size: -; cdr3_aa: CASSLSAGELFF; cdr3_nt: TGTGCCAGCAGTTTATCGGCCGGGGAGCTGTTTTTT
d_call: -; j_call: TRBJ2-1; v_call: TRBV2; clone_size: few; cdr3_aa: CASSEGQYHEQFF; cdr3_nt: TGTGCCAGCAGTGAGGGGCAGTATCATGAGCAGTTCTTC
d_call: TRBD2; j_call: TRBJ2-7; v_call: TRBV6-5; clone_size: few; cdr3_aa: CASTASRVAGYEQYF; cdr3_nt: TGTGCCAGCACCGCCAGTCGGGTAGCGGGATATGAGCAGTACTTC
d_call: -; j_call: TRBJ2-5; v_call: TRBV19; clone_size: -; cdr3_aa: CASSVSGAFQETQYF; cdr3_nt: TGTGCCAGTAGCGTCTCGGGCGCGTTTCAAGAGACCCAGTACTTC
d_call: -; j_call: TRBJ1-5; v_call: TRBV2; clone_size: -; cdr3_aa: CASSAAGLIRNQPQHF; cdr3_nt: TGTGCCAGCAGTGCGGCAGGGCTTATTCGCAATCAGCCCCAGCATTTT
d_call: -; j_call: TRBJ2-1; v_call: TRBV10-3; clone_size: many; cdr3_aa: CAISTQGNEQFF; cdr3_nt: TGTGCCATCAGTACCCAGGGAAATGAGCAGTTCTTC
d_call: -; j_call: TRBJ2-2; v_call: TRBV28; clone_size: many; cdr3_aa: CASSFRLVIGTGELFF; cdr3_nt: TGTGCCAGCAGTTTTCGACTAGTCATCGGCACCGGGGAGCTGTTTTTT
d_call: -; j_call: TRBJ1-4; v_call: TRBV11-2; clone_size: few; cdr3_aa: CASSPLNGAPNEKLFF; cdr3_nt: TGTGCCAGCAGCCCCCTGAACGGCGCTCCTAATGAAAAACTGTTTTTT
d_call: -; j_call: TRBJ1-1; v_call: TRBV10-3; clone_size: few; cdr3_aa: CASSSIETAAEAFF; cdr3_nt: TGTGCCAGCAGTTCCATTGAGACCGCGGCAGAAGCTTTCTTT
d_call: -; j_call: TRBJ1-3; v_call: TRBV25-1; clone_size: many; cdr3_aa: CASSGSGMGNTIYF; cdr3_nt: TGTGCCAGCAGTGGGTCAGGGATGGGAAACACCATATATTTT
d_call: -; j_call: TRBJ2-5; v_call: TRBV7-8; clone_size: few; cdr3_aa: CASTSQETQYF; cdr3_nt: TGTGCCAGCACCAGCCAAGAGACCCAGTACTTC
d_call: TRBD1; j_call: TRBJ2-4; v_call: TRBV28; clone_size: -; cdr3_aa: CASSLWRDRGNIQYF; cdr3_nt: TGTGCCAGCAGTTTGTGGCGGGACAGGGGAAACATTCAGTACTTC
d_call: -; j_call: TRBJ1-1; v_call: TRBV6-6; clone_size: few; cdr3_aa: CASSRSSYTEAFF; cdr3_nt: TGTGCCAGCAGTAGAAGCAGTTACACTGAAGCTTTCTTT
d_call: TRBD2; j_call: TRBJ2-1; v_call: TRBV4-1; clone_size: -; cdr3_aa: CASSHGGTSGRGNEQFF; cdr3_nt: TGCGCCAGCAGCCATGGGGGTACCAGCGGGAGGGGCAATGAGCAGTTCTTC
d_call: -; j_call: TRBJ2-3; v_call: TRBV4-2; clone_size: many; cdr3_aa: CASSQAGTDTQYF; cdr3_nt: TGTGCCAGCAGCCAGGCAGGCACAGATACGCAGTATTTT
d_call: -; j_call: TRBJ1-2; v_call: TRBV7-9; clone_size: -; cdr3_aa: CASSLEDGAGTF; cdr3_nt: TGTGCCAGCAGCTTAGAGGATGGGGCCGGCACCTTC
d_call: -; j_call: TRBJ2-7; v_call: TRBV5-1; clone_size: few; cdr3_aa: CASSLAHSEHEQYF; cdr3_nt: TGCGCCAGCAGCTTGGCCCATAGCGAGCACGAGCAGTACTTC
d_call: -; j_call: TRBJ2-3; v_call: TRBV7-6; clone_size: few; cdr3_aa: CASSSQGGQNTDTQYF; cdr3_nt: TGTGCCAGCAGCTCCCAGGGGGGACAGAACACAGATACGCAGTATTTT
d_call: TRBD2; j_call: TRBJ2-7; v_call: TRBV6-1; clone_size: -; cdr3_aa: CASSEAWREYEQYF; cdr3_nt: TGTGCCAGCAGTGAAGCTTGGCGGGAGTACGAGCAGTACTTC
d_call: TRBD1; j_call: TRBJ2-5; v_call: TRBV19; clone_size: few; cdr3_aa: CASSRGQGFETQYF; cdr3_nt: TGTGCCAGTAGCCGGGGACAGGGGTTTGAGACCCAGTACTTC
d_call: -; j_call: TRBJ2-1; v_call: TRBV6-6; clone_size: -; cdr3_aa: CASSYIVGFGYEQFF; cdr3_nt: TGTGCCAGCAGTTACATTGTGGGGTTTGGCTATGAGCAGTTCTTC